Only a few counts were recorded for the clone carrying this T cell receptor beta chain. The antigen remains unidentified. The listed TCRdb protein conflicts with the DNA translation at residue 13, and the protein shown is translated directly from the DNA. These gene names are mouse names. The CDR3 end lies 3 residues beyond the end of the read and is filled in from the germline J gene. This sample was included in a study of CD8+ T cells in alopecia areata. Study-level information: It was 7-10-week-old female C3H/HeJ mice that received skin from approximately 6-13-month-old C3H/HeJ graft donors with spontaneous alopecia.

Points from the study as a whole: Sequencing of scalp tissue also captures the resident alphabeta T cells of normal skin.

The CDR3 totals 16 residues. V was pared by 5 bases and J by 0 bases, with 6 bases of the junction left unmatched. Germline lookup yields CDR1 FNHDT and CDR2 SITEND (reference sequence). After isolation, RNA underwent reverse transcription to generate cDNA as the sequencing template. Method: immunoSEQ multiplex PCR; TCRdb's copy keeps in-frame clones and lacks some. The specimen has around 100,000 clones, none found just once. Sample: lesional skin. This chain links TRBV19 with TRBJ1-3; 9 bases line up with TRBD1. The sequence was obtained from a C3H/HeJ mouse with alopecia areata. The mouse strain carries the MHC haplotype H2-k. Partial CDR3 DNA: TGTGCCAGCAGAAGACAGGGGGTGGCTTCTGGAAATACG. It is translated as CASRRQGVASGNT. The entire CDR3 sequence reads CASRRQGVASGNTLYF.